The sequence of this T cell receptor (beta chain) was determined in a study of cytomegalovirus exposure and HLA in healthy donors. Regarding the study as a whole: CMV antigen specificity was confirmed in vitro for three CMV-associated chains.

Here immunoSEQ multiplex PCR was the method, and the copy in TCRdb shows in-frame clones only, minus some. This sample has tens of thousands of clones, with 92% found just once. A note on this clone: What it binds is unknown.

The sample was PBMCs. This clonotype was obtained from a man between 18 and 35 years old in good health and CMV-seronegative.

This CDR3 is CASSFRLAGGVLNEQFF. The CDR3 DNA is TGTGCCAGCAGTTTTCGGCTAGCGGGAGGGGTCTTGAATGAGCAGTTCTTC. The chain combines TRBV27 with TRBJ2-1, with TRBD2 matching 12 bases. The J segment lost 7 bases and the V segment lost 3 bases, leaving 10 bases of the junction unmatched. This CDR3 is built from 17 residues. Germline V gives CDR1 MNHEY, CDR2 SMNVEV (reference sequence).